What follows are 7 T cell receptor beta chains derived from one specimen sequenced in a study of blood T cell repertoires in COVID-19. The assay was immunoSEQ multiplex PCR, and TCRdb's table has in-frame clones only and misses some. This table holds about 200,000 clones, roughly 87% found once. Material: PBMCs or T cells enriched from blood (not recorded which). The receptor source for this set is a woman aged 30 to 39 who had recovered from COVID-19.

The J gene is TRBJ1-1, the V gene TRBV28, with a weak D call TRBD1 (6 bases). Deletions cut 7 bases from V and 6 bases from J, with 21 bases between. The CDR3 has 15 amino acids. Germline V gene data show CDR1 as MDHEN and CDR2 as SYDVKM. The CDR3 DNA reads TGTGCCAGCACCGGTGGGGGGGCTTTTGTGGCTGAAGCTTTCTTT. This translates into CASTGGGAFVAEAFF.

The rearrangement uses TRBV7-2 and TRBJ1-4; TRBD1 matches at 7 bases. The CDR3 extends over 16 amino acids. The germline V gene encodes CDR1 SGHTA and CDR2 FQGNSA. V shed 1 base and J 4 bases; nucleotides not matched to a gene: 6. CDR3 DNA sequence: TGTGCCAGCAGCTTAGGGGACAGACTATTTAATGAAAAACTGTTTTTT. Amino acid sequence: CASSLGDRLFNEKLFF.

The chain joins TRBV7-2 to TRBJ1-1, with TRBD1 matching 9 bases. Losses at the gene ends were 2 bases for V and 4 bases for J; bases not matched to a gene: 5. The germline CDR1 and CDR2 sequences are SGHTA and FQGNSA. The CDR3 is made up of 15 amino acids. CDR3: CASSLRQGGGTEAFF. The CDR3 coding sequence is TGTGCCAGCAGCTTAAGACAGGGGGGAGGCACTGAAGCTTTCTTT.

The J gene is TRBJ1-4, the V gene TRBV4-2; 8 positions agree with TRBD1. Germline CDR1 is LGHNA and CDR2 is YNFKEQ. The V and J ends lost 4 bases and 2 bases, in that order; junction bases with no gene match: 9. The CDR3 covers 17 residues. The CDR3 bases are TGTGCCAGCAGCCTTGACAGGGGTGCGGGTACTAATGAAAAACTGTTTTTT. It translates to CASSLDRGAGTNEKLFF.

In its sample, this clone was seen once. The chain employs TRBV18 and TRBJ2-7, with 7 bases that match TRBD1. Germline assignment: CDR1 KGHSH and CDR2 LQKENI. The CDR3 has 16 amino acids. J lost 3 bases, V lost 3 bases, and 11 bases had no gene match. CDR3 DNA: TGTGCCAGCTCACCTCTTGCACAGGGGTCAGGCTACGAGCAGTACTTC. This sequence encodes CASSPLAQGSGYEQYF.

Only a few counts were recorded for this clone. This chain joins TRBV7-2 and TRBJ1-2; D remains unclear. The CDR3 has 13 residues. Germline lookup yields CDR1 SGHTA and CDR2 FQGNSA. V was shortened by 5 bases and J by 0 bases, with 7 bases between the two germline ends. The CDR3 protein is CASSSTANYGYTF. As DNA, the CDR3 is TGTGCCAGCAGCAGTACAGCTAACTATGGCTACACCTTC.

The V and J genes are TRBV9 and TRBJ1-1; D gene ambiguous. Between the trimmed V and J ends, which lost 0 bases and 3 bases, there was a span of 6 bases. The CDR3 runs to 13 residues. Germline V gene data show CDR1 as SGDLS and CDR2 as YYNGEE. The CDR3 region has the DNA TGTGCCAGCAGCGTAGGGTCGGACACTGAAGCTTTCTTT. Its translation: CASSVGSDTEAFF.